Listed below are T cell receptor beta chains from one sample, sequenced in a study of blood T cell repertoires in COVID-19. Clones were sequenced by immunoSEQ multiplex PCR, and TCRdb holds only the in-frame ones, with some missing. Of 300,000 to 450,000 clones listed, over 75% were seen once; the top ten hold around 1%. The sample taken for sequencing was PBMCs or T cells enriched from blood (not recorded which). These receptors all come from a man in his late teens or twenties who had recovered from COVID-19. Each CDR3 is given with its conserved first and last residue. Fields, in order: D gene, V gene, J gene, clone size, CDR3 DNA, CDR3 protein. The D gene is left open where the match is weak. Where a row states a size, it is once, few, many or the class of an expanded clone; other rows omit it.

.	TRBV27	TRBJ1-6	.	TGTGCCAGCAGTTATTCGGGGGTTGGTCGTACGTATAATTCACCCCTCCACTTT	CASSYSGVGRTYNSPLHF
TRBD2	TRBV3-1/TRBV3-2	TRBJ2-7	once	TGTGCCAGCAGCCAAAATGGCCTAGCGGGAAACGAGCAGTACTTC	CASSQNGLAGNEQYF
TRBD1	TRBV27	TRBJ1-2	.	TGTGCCAGCAGTTTTGGGGGACAGGGGAACTATGGCTACACCTTC	CASSFGGQGNYGYTF
.	TRBV27	TRBJ2-1	once	TGTGCCAGCAGTTTGACAGGACTAGGGTTCAATGAGCAGTTCTTC	CASSLTGLGFNEQFF
TRBD2	TRBV19	TRBJ2-3	.	TGTGCCAGTAGCCAACCTAGCGGGGGCCAAGGAAGAGATACGCAGTATTTT	CASSQPSGGQGRDTQYF
TRBD1	TRBV5-1	TRBJ1-2	.	TGCGCCAGCAGCTTGGGACAGGGTTACTATGGCTACACCTTC	CASSLGQGYYGYTF
.	TRBV5-1	TRBJ2-2	.	TGCGCCAGCAGCTCCAGACAGGTGAACACCGGGGAGCTGTTTTTT	CASSSRQVNTGELFF
.	TRBV12-3/TRBV12-4	TRBJ1-1	.	TGTGCCAGCAGTAGGGGCTCTGAAGCTTTCTTT	CASSRGSEAFF
.	TRBV5-1	TRBJ1-4	.	TGCGCCAGCAGCTTTTCTTCTAATGAAAAACTGTTTTTT	CASSFSSNEKLFF
.	TRBV3-1/TRBV3-2	TRBJ1-1	.	TGTGCCAGCAGCCGTTCAGGGGCACGGTGGACTGAAGCTTTCTTT	CASSRSGARWTEAFF
TRBD1	TRBV5-1	TRBJ1-5	.	TGCGCCAGCAGCTTCCACCCCGGGACAGGAAATAGCAATCAGCCCCAGCATTTT	CASSFHPGTGNSNQPQHF
.	TRBV5-4	TRBJ2-3	.	TGTGCCAGCAGAGCTCCTAGCACAGATACGCAGTATTTT	CASRAPSTDTQYF
.	TRBV7-8	TRBJ2-3	.	TGTGCCAGCAGCCCGGTCACAGATACGCAGTATTTT	CASSPVTDTQYF
.	TRBV11-2	TRBJ2-2	.	TGTGCCAGCAGCTTAGGGGACACCAGGGCCGGGGAGCTGTTTTTT	CASSLGDTRAGELFF
TRBD1	TRBV15	TRBJ1-2	.	TGTGCCACCAGCAGAGATACAGGGGGTAACTATGGCTACACCTTC	CATSRDTGGNYGYTF
.	TRBV20-1	TRBJ1-1	.	TGCAGTGCTAGTTCAACGATATACAAGATGAACACTGAAGCTTTCTTT	CSASSTIYKMNTEAFF
TRBD1	TRBV27	TRBJ1-4	once	TGTGCCAGCAGGGGGACAGGGTATAGTAATGAAAAACTGTTTTTT	CASRGTGYSNEKLFF
TRBD2	TRBV5-4	TRBJ2-1	.	TGTGCCAGCAGCTTTTGGACTAGCGGCTACAATGAGCAGTTCTTC	CASSFWTSGYNEQFF
TRBD2	TRBV6-5	TRBJ2-7	.	TGTGCCAGCAGGCACCCGGGACTAAGGTCCTCCGAGCAGTACTTC	CASRHPGLRSSEQYF
.	TRBV7-6	TRBJ2-3	.	TGTGCCAGCAGCTTCCCGGATACGCAGTATTTT	CASSFPDTQYF
.	TRBV7-9	TRBJ2-7	.	TGTGCCAGCAGGGGGGGATTGGGCTACGAGCAGTACTTC	CASRGGLGYEQYF
TRBD1	TRBV19	TRBJ1-1	.	TGTGCCAGTAGTATAGAGGTGGCGGCGGACAGGGGAGTTCCTGAAGCTTTCTTT	CASSIEVAADRGVPEAFF
.	TRBV7-9	TRBJ1-3	.	TGTGCCAGCAGCTTAGCGCTTCAGGGCCCTGGAAACACCATATATTTT	CASSLALQGPGNTIYF
.	TRBV6-1	TRBJ1-2	.	TGTGCCAGCAGTGAAGCGCGCGCGGCCTATGGCTACACCTTC	CASSEARAAYGYTF
.	TRBV10-2	TRBJ1-2	.	TGCGCCAGCAGTGAGCCTGGACGGGGTCTGGGCTACACCTTC	CASSEPGRGLGYTF
TRBD1	TRBV10-3	TRBJ1-5	.	TGTGCCGCGAAGGGACAGGAAAATCAGCCCCAGCATTTT	CAAKGQENQPQHF
.	TRBV30	TRBJ2-4	.	TGTGCCTGGAGTAACGGGGGAAAAAACATTCAGTACTTC	CAWSNGGKNIQYF
TRBD2	TRBV20-1	TRBJ2-3	.	TGCAGTGCTAGTGAGCGGGAGATAGATACGCAGTATTTT	CSASEREIDTQYF
TRBD1	TRBV3-1/TRBV3-2	TRBJ2-7	.	TGTGCCAGCAGCCAAGGGCCCACAGGGGGATTCTACGAGCAGTACTTC	CASSQGPTGGFYEQYF
.	TRBV12-3/TRBV12-4	TRBJ1-2	.	TGTGCCAGCAGTGCCCTAGGTCGGTATGGCTACACCTTC	CASSALGRYGYTF
.	TRBV2	TRBJ1-1	few	TGTGCCAGCAGGTTGGACAGTTCTTCTCGGGGCACTGAAGCTTTCTTT	CASRLDSSSRGTEAFF
.	TRBV12-5	TRBJ2-6	once	TGTGCTAGTGGACGAGGGCCAGCGAGCTCTGGGGCCAACGTCCTGACTTTC	CASGRGPASSGANVLTF